The 32 T cell receptor beta chains below were found in one sample sequenced in a study of PD-1 blockade in classical Hodgkin lymphoma. Sample time point: newly diagnosed, previously untreated cHL patient sample. TCRdb's table, derived via immunoSEQ multiplex PCR, lists solely in-frame clones and lacks some. The data contain 20,000 to 25,000 clones, about 94% of them singletons. Specimen: peripheral blood mononuclear cells (PBMCs). These TCRs come from a human donor with classical Hodgkin lymphoma.

The chain has TRBV27 and TRBJ1-1; D possibly corresponds to TRBD1 (6 bases). Germline V gives CDR1 MNHEY, CDR2 SMNVEV (reference sequence). CDR3 length equals 15 residues. Deletions cut 4 bases from V and 1 base from J, with 13 bases between. The chain's CDR3 is CASSSRGLGNTEAFF. The CDR3 DNA sequence: TGTGCCAGCAGTTCCAGGGGTCTGGGGAACACTGAAGCTTTCTTT.

This chain connects TRBV18 to TRBJ1-3; D is possibly TRBD1 (6 bases). The V and J ends lost 3 bases and 0 bases respectively, with 24 bases between them. Germline CDR1 reads KGHSH; CDR2 reads LQKENI. The CDR3 spans 20 residues. The CDR3 here is CASSPLVRDIIPISGNTIYF. The CDR3 DNA is TGTGCCAGCTCACCCTTAGTTCGGGACATCATCCCGATCTCTGGAAACACCATATATTTT.

This clone was seen just once. The V and J genes are TRBV5-8 and TRBJ1-2; D possibly corresponds to TRBD1 (6 bases). The CDR3 is 19 amino acids. Germline assignment: CDR1 SGHTS and CDR2 YDEGEE. Deletions cut 1 base from V and 6 bases from J, with 28 bases between. CDR3 DNA sequence: TGTGCCAGCAGCTTGTTTGGTGGAACAGGGTTAGGACTAAGGGATGGCTACACCTTC. This translates into CASSLFGGTGLGLRDGYTF.

The chain carries TRBV19 and TRBJ2-7, with D unclear. The CDR3 contains 16 residues. The germline CDR1 and CDR2 sequences are LNHDA and SQIVND (reference sequence). Trimming took 1 base from V and 4 from J, leaving 17 bases between them. CDR3 sequence reads: CASSIATRRKGYEQYF. The CDR3 coding sequence is TGTGCCAGTAGTATAGCGACAAGACGAAAGGGTTACGAGCAGTACTTC.

CDR3 DNA sequence: TGTGCCACCAGCAGACAGACAGGGACTGGGGCCAACGTCCTGACTTTC. As protein: CATSRQTGTGANVLTF. The chain carries TRBV15 and TRBJ2-6, with 7 bases matching TRBD1. The CDR3 runs to 16 residues. Per germline, CDR1 LNHNV and CDR2 YYDKDF (reference sequence). Trimming at V came to 2 bases and at J to 2 bases, leaving 3 bases not matched to a gene.

The chain recombines TRBV10-2 with TRBJ1-1; D is uncertain. Trimming stripped 8 bases from V and 0 bases from J, with 4 bases between. CDR1 is WSHSY, CDR2 SAAADI, per germline. The CDR3 runs 11 residues. In DNA, the CDR3 is TGCGCCAGCGGAGTGAACACTGAAGCTTTCTTT. Translating it yields CASGVNTEAFF.

This chain uses TRBV11-2 with TRBJ2-1; 13 nucleotides align to TRBD2. CDR3 length equals 14 residues. The germline CDR1 and CDR2 sequences are SGHAT and FQNNGV. The V gene end was trimmed by 5 bases and the J gene end by 8 bases; junction bases not matched to a gene: 3. In nucleotides, the CDR3 is TGTGCCAGCAGCCAACTAGCGGGGGGGCATGAGCAGTTCTTC. This gives the protein CASSQLAGGHEQFF.

The V and J genes are TRBV5-8 and TRBJ1-4; TRBD1 might be the D (5 bases). The V gene lost 1 base and the J gene lost 4 bases, with 11 bases spanning the gap. This CDR3 has 15 residues. Germline CDR1 reads SGHTS; CDR2 reads YDEGEE. The CDR3 region is CASSLLYGGNEKLFF. CDR3 coding DNA: TGTGCCAGCAGCTTGTTGTATGGGGGTAATGAAAAACTGTTTTTT.

This clone was seen more than once but under ten times. The rearrangement links TRBV5-6 to TRBJ2-1; TRBD2 is a possible D gene (6 bases). Per germline, CDR1 SGHDT and CDR2 YYEEEE. CDR3 length: 13 amino acids. The ends were cut back, 5 bases at V and 12 bases at J, with 18 bases in the middle. CDR3 amino acids: CASRRTSGGVQFF. CDR3 DNA sequence: TGTGCCAGCAGGCGCACGTCCGGGGGAGTGCAGTTCTTC.

CDR3 DNA: TGTGCCAGCAGTTACGACCCGTCACCCCTCCACTTT. Its protein product is CASSYDPSPLHF. J is TRBJ1-6 and V is TRBV6-5; D gene unclear. This CDR3 comprises 12 residues. The V end was cut by 2 bases, the J end by 10 bases, with 6 bases between. In germline, CDR1 is MNHEY, CDR2 SVGAGI.

The chain links TRBV25-1 to TRBJ2-1; D is unclear. There are 15 residues in the CDR3. Deletions cut 3 bases from V and 7 bases from J, with 16 bases between. CDR1 and CDR2 from the germline V gene are MGHDK and SYGVNS. In DNA, the CDR3 is TGTGCCAGCAGTGAGCAGAACGCCCTAGAGAATGAGCAGTTCTTC. Amino acid sequence: CASSEQNALENEQFF.

The chain has TRBV7-9 and TRBJ2-7; 8 bases align to TRBD2. The germline V gene has CDR1 SEHNR and CDR2 FQNEAQ (reference sequence). V was pared by 2 bases and J by 0 bases, with 0 bases of the junction left unmatched. The CDR3 spans 14 residues. The CDR3 DNA is TGTGCCAGCAGCTTACGGGGGGGCTCCTACGAGCAGTACTTC. Amino acid sequence: CASSLRGGSYEQYF. The full variable domain, in which reference TRBV7-9 and TRBJ2-7 provide the parts outside the CDR3, is DTGVSQNPRHKITKRGQNVTFRCDPISEHNRLYWYRQTLGQGPEFLTYFQNEAQLEKSRLLSDRFSAERPKGSFSTLEIQRTEQGDSAMYLCASSLRGGSYEQYFGPGTRLTVT.

CDR3 residues: CASRWTSGGHNEQFF. The CDR3 DNA sequence: TGTGCCAGCAGGTGGACTAGCGGGGGACACAATGAGCAGTTCTTC. This chain uses TRBV6-1 with TRBJ2-1; 13 nucleotides agree with TRBD2. CDR1 is MNHNS, CDR2 SASEGT, per germline. Trimming removed 6 bases from V and 5 bases from J; junction bases left unmatched: 4. The CDR3 extends over 15 amino acids.

The chain combines TRBV18 with TRBJ1-3; the D is unclear. Trimming stripped 2 bases from V and 1 base from J, with 12 bases between. The CDR3 is 16 amino acids. In germline, CDR1 is KGHSH, CDR2 LQKENI. In nucleotides, the CDR3 is TGTGCCAGCTCACCAGGTCCGCCAGTATCTGGAAACACCATATATTTT. It specifies CASSPGPPVSGNTIYF.

In its sample, this clone was seen once. Distinct nucleotide sequences in the sample also encode this CDR3. CDR3 coding DNA: TGTGCCAGCAGTTTCCCCAGGGGGGCGCGGGGGGCCTACGAGCAGTACTTC. It yields the protein CASSFPRGARGAYEQYF. The chain couples TRBV7-2 to TRBJ2-7; D is possibly TRBD2 (8 bases). V was trimmed by 6 bases and J by 2 bases, leaving 23 bases between them. The length of the CDR3 is 17 residues. Germline V gene lookup returns CDR1 SGHTA and CDR2 FQGNSA.

The chain combines TRBV25-1 with TRBJ2-1; tentative D call: TRBD1 (5 bases). V lost 6 bases and J 5 bases, leaving 14 bases between the germline ends. Germline V lookup: CDR1 MGHDK, CDR2 SYGVNS. The CDR3 contains 14 residues. CDR3 sequence: CASRAAGLNNEQFF. The CDR3, as DNA: TGTGCCAGCAGGGCGGCAGGGCTCAACAATGAGCAGTTCTTC. Looking up the rest from reference TRBV25-1 and TRBJ2-1 gives the full variable domain: EADIYQTPRYLVIGTGKKITLECSQTMGHDKMYWYQQDPGMELHLIHYSYGVNSTEKGDLSSESTVSRIRTEHFPLTLESARPSHTSQYLCASRAAGLNNEQFFGPGTRLTVL.

The rearrangement links TRBV19 to TRBJ2-6; D ambiguous. The V gene's germline CDR1 is LNHDA and CDR2 SQIVND (reference sequence). This CDR3 is 18 amino acids long. Trimming took off 3 bases at V and 0 bases at J, with 15 bases between the two ends. The CDR3 DNA follows: TGTGCCAGTAGTATGATGGCCAGTTCTGACTCTGGGGCCAACGTCCTGACTTTC. This gives the protein CASSMMASSDSGANVLTF.

In its sample, this clone was seen once. This sequence joins TRBV29-1 and TRBJ1-1; D ambiguous. The CDR3 covers 11 residues. The V end lost 6 bases, the J end lost 5 bases, and 10 bases lay between the germline ends. From germline, CDR1 is SQVTM and CDR2 ANQGSEA. The CDR3 region has the DNA TGCAGCGTCGCTCGGGCGACTGAAGCTTTCTTT. Protein: CSVARATEAFF.

The CDR3 spells CASSLSFGGSYEQYF. In nucleotides, the CDR3 is TGCGCCAGCAGCTTGAGCTTTGGGGGCTCCTACGAGCAGTACTTC. This chain links TRBV5-1 with TRBJ2-7; D could derive from TRBD1 or TRBD2 (5 bases each). The CDR3 is made up of 15 amino acids. Trimming removed 1 base at V and 0 bases at J, with 11 bases between. Germline lookup yields CDR1 SGHRS and CDR2 YFSETQ.

The chain couples TRBV5-8 to TRBJ1-2, with TRBD1 identical over 8 bases. The CDR3 runs 14 residues. V lost 1 base to trimming and J lost 3 bases; unmatched junction nucleotides: 2. The germline gives CDR1 SGHTS, CDR2 YDEGEE. The CDR3 sequence is CASSLQGADYGYTF. The CDR3 region has the DNA TGTGCCAGCAGCTTGCAGGGGGCGGACTATGGCTACACCTTC.

The genes are TRBV13 and TRBJ2-7; maybe TRBD2 (6 bases). This CDR3 has 14 residues. Deletions cut 2 bases from V and 4 bases from J, with 12 bases between. CDR1 and CDR2 from the germline V gene are PRHDT and FYEKMQ (reference sequence). CDR3 DNA: TGTGCCAGCAGCTTATTCAAGGGGAGGTACGAGCAGTACTTC. Protein sequence: CASSLFKGRYEQYF.

CDR3 in amino acids: CASSQGAGQPNQPQHF. CDR3 nucleotides: TGCGCCAGCAGCCAAGGGGCAGGCCAACCCAATCAGCCCCAGCATTTT. This chain links TRBV4-1 with TRBJ1-5; the D is unclear. Between the trimmed V and J ends, which lost 1 base and 3 bases, there was a span of 13 bases. From germline, CDR1 is MGHRA and CDR2 YSYEKL. CDR3 length: 16 amino acids.

The rearrangement uses TRBV19 and TRBJ1-2; TRBD1 aligns across 7 bases. The CDR3 has 13 amino acids. Losses at the gene ends were 3 bases for V and 6 bases for J; bases not matched to a gene: 4. Germline CDR1 and CDR2: LNHDA and SQIVND (reference sequence). The CDR3 DNA is TGTGCCAGTAGTATCATTCAGGGGGATGGCTACACCTTC. Amino acid sequence: CASSIIQGDGYTF. The complete variable domain, with remaining parts taken from reference TRBV19 and TRBJ1-2, reads DGGITQSPKYLFRKEGQNVTLSCEQNLNHDAMYWYRQDPGQGLRLIYYSQIVNDFQKGDIAEGYSVSREKKESFPLTVTSAQKNPTAFYLCASSIIQGDGYTFGSGTRLTVV.

V is TRBV5-1 and J is TRBJ2-3; 10 nucleotides line up with TRBD2. The CDR3 sequence is 16 residues long. From germline, CDR1 is SGHRS and CDR2 YFSETQ. The V and J ends lost 2 bases and 2 bases, in that order; junction bases with no gene match: 5. The CDR3: CASSFGLAVITDTQYF. As DNA, the CDR3 is TGCGCCAGCAGCTTTGGACTAGCGGTGATCACAGATACGCAGTATTTT.

This rearrangement joins TRBV19 to TRBJ2-5; D is perhaps TRBD2 (6 bases). The CDR3 contains 15 residues. The germline gives CDR1 LNHDA, CDR2 SQIVND (reference sequence). V lost 4 bases and J 2 bases, leaving 14 bases between the germline ends. CDR3 in amino acids: CASSRDYSGQETQYF. In DNA, the CDR3 is TGTGCCAGTAGTAGGGATTATAGCGGTCAAGAGACCCAGTACTTC. The full variable domain, completed using reference TRBV19 and TRBJ2-5, is DGGITQSPKYLFRKEGQNVTLSCEQNLNHDAMYWYRQDPGQGLRLIYYSQIVNDFQKGDIAEGYSVSREKKESFPLTVTSAQKNPTAFYLCASSRDYSGQETQYFGPGTRLLVL.

The chain uses TRBV29-1 and TRBJ2-7; D unresolved. V was clipped by 4 bases and J by 2 bases, with 9 bases between them. CDR3 length equals 12 residues. CDR1 and CDR2 (germline): SQVTM, ANQGSEA. CDR3 sequence: CSVVASAYEQYF. DNA for the CDR3: TGCAGCGTTGTGGCATCGGCCTACGAGCAGTACTTC.

This rearrangement joins TRBV27 to TRBJ1-5, with unresolved D. In germline, CDR1 is MNHEY, CDR2 SMNVEV (reference sequence). V lost 1 base and J lost 5, with 12 bases in between. The CDR3 sequence is 15 residues long. CDR3 region: CASSLYWGNDQPQHF. CDR3 bases: TGTGCCAGCAGTTTATATTGGGGAAATGATCAGCCCCAGCATTTT.

The chain employs TRBV7-2 and TRBJ2-5; weak D call: TRBD2 (5 bases). V dropped 5 bases and J dropped 5 bases, with 18 bases sitting between them. The V gene's germline CDR1 is SGHTA and CDR2 FQGNSA. This CDR3 comprises 15 residues. The CDR3 here is CASSPYWAGGETQYF. The CDR3 bases are TGTGCCAGCAGCCCGTATTGGGCGGGCGGGGAGACCCAGTACTTC.

The rearrangement uses TRBV28 and TRBJ2-5; 8 positions match TRBD1. The CDR3 extends over 17 amino acids. The junction had 16 bases not matched to a gene; V was cut back by 6 bases and J by 4 bases. Germline CDR1 is MDHEN and CDR2 is SYDVKM. The CDR3: CASSILIVRGLGETQYF. DNA of the CDR3: TGTGCCAGCAGCATCCTTATTGTCAGGGGGCTCGGAGAGACCCAGTACTTC.

The rearrangement uses TRBV28 and TRBJ2-7; D unclear. The CDR3 is made up of 15 amino acids. Germline CDR1 reads MDHEN; CDR2 reads SYDVKM. V was pared by 6 bases and J by 0 bases, with 15 bases between. CDR3 residues: CASRAGPSSSYEQYF. The CDR3 DNA follows: TGTGCCAGCAGGGCAGGACCCTCTAGCTCCTACGAGCAGTACTTC.

V gene TRBV27 combines with J gene TRBJ1-3; maybe TRBD1 (5 bases). Germline assignment: CDR1 MNHEY and CDR2 SMNVEV (reference sequence). V was cut by 6 bases and J by 4 bases, with 16 bases left in between. The CDR3 covers 15 residues. The CDR3 nucleotides read TGTGCCAGCAGCCCGATGGGGGTGGAAGGAAACACCATATATTTT. Translated: CASSPMGVEGNTIYF.

The chain has TRBV9 and TRBJ2-7; TRBD1 agrees at 9 bases. The CDR3 contains 15 residues. Germline V gives CDR1 SGDLS, CDR2 YYNGEE. J was trimmed by 3 bases and V by 0 bases; bases with no gene match: 4. Written as DNA, the CDR3 is TGTGCCAGCAGCGTAGGTGGGACAGGGTACTACGAGCAGTACTTC. Its protein is CASSVGGTGYYEQYF.